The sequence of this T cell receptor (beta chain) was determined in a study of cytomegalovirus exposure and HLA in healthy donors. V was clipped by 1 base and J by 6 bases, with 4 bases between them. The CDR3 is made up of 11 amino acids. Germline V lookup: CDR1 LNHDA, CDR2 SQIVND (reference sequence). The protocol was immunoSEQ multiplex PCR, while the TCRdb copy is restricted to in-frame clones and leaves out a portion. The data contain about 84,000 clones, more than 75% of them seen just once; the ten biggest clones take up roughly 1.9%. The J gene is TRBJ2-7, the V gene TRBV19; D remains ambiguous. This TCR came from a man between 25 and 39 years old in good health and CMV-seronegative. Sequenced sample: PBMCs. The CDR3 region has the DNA TGTGCCAGTAGTATAGCAGGCGAGCAGTACTTC. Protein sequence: CASSIAGEQYF.